This TCR beta chain was recorded in a study of blood T cell repertoires in COVID-19. For the study at large: Acute and convalescent COVID-19 samples came from the United States, Italy and Spain. T cells, B-cell-depleted T cells, or PBMCs provided the cDNA or gDNA that served as material.

Trimming shortened V by 0 bases and J by 4 bases, and 3 bases separated the two germline ends. Germline V gene lookup returns CDR1 SQVTM and CDR2 ANQGSEA. CDR3 length: 11 amino acids. Source study methods: Estimation of nucleated cell counts relied on the amplification of reference gene primers. Sequencing was performed with immunoSEQ multiplex PCR; in TCRdb, only in-frame clones are kept and a portion is missing. The DNA gave D and trimming, while V, J and clone size come from that table. The data hold around 180,000 clones, with 87% observed a single time. The receptor was isolated from a man between 40 and 49 years old with active or convalescent COVID-19. The chain has TRBV29-1 and TRBJ1-2; D not certain. Sequencing input: peripheral blood. The CDR3 loop reads CSVEEAYGYTF. The DNA for the CDR3 is TGCAGCGTTGAAGAGGCCTATGGCTACACCTTC.